The clone carrying this T cell receptor (beta chain) was seen at least ten times. Its antigen remains unknown. This record comes from a study of molecular identifiers for immune sequencing clone quantification. Study information: Sequencing covered four of five parts into which replicate RNA from roughly 18,000 or 92,000 naive CD8 cells was split. Broader study findings: Clones of above 20 RNA copies carried over 98% of effector molecules; in naive cells they carried under 1%.

Germline V gene sequence: CDR1 MNHNS, CDR2 SASEGT. The CDR3 contains 16 residues. The V end lost 6 bases, the J end lost 4 bases, and 19 bases lay between the germline ends. Naive CD8 T cells, phenotype CD8+CD4-CCR7+CD45RA+, were sorted. Previously described methods with listed TCR primers produced the bulk TCR libraries. A single record per CDR3 protein comes from TCRdb applying MiXCR to the PCR reads. The data show about 63,000 distinct CDR3 sequences, 19% seen once. V is TRBV6-1 and J is TRBJ2-1; D not resolved. Specimen: naive CD8+ T cells from blood, with Jurkat cell RNA spiked in. The subset is: FACS-sorted CD8+CD4-CCR7+CD45RA+ naive T cells. The clonotype comes from a human donor in good health. Some libraries in this study had Jurkat cell RNA spiked in. CDR3 in amino acids: CASRNPPPIAYNEQFF. In nucleotides, the CDR3 is TGTGCCAGCAGGAATCCCCCTCCTATTGCTTACAATGAGCAGTTCTTC.